This entry is about one T cell receptor beta chain. This table comes from immunoSEQ multiplex PCR, and its TCRdb copy is limited to in-frame clones, with some not included. The sample carries about 72,000 clones, roughly 72% recorded once. This specimen comes from a study of cytotoxic CD8 clonotypes in ibrutinib-treated CLL. Looked up from germline, CDR1 is SGHVS and CDR2 is FQNEAQ. Trimming removed 4 bases from V and 1 base from J; junction bases left unmatched: 6. This CDR3 has 15 residues. The V call is TRBV7-8, the J call TRBJ2-7; 8 nucleotides agree with TRBD2. The clonotype comes from a human donor with chronic lymphocytic leukemia. Sequencing was performed on PBMCs, taken after 12 months of ibrutinib treatment. The CDR3, as DNA: TGTGCCAGCAGCTCGAGCGGGGGCAAATCCTACGAGCAGTACTTC. It encodes CASSSSGGKSYEQYF.